This TCR beta chain comes out of a study of cytomegalovirus exposure and HLA in healthy donors. Study context: Assignment to the Caucasian-associated ancestry cluster applied to 81% of the approximately 390 genotyped donors.

It was with 60 Vbeta and 13 Jbeta primers that the PCR ran. TCRdb's table, derived via immunoSEQ multiplex PCR, lists solely in-frame clones and lacks some. This sample carries more than 95,000 clones, roughly 70% of them seen once, and the ten largest clones take around 1.3%. Findings and limits, study-wide: An Asian-associated ancestry cluster reportedly showed fewer N-insertions than the roughly 600-donor mean in a later analysis. Later work found most CMV-associated TCR beta chains apparently HLA-restricted.

About this clone itself: The antigen remains undetermined.

The sample consisted of PBMCs. The sequence was obtained from a man aged 35 to 55 in good health and CMV-seronegative.

Here the CDR3 reads CASSQEGNRAGPRGYTF. CDR3 nucleotide sequence: TGCGCCAGCAGCCAAGAAGGGAATCGGGCGGGGCCGCGCGGCTACACCTTC. V usage is TRBV4-1 and J usage is TRBJ1-2; TRBD1 might be the D (5 bases). V lost 0 bases to trimming and J lost 8 bases, with 22 bases between them. CDR1 is MGHRA, CDR2 YSYEKL, per germline. This CDR3 comprises 17 residues.